What follows describes a single TCR beta chain. Its antigen is still unknown. CDR3 size: 14 residues. The V gene lost 7 bases and the J gene lost 2 bases, with 11 bases spanning the gap. In germline, CDR1 is LNHDA, CDR2 SQIVND (reference sequence). This specimen comes from a study of T cell responses to AZD1222 COVID-19 vaccine. Whole-study context: Second-dose groups at about 4 or about 12 weeks were pooled. Whole-study results and caveats: Seropositive status at baseline applied to only 5 or 6 AZD1222 recipients. Every sample of the repertoires postdated the peak T cell response. Spike-specific TCR breadth and depth went up after people got two AZD1222 doses.

Sequenced by immunoSEQ multiplex PCR; TCRdb stores in-frame clones only, minus some. The repertoire holds 87,000 or so clones, about 88% seen once, with 3.5% to 4% in the top ten. Sequences were derived from peripheral blood, sampled on day 0 of AZD1222 vaccination. The receptor was derived from an adult in good health. The rearrangement links TRBV19 to TRBJ2-2; D is ambiguous. The CDR3 nucleotides read TGTGCCAGTAAAGGGTGGGCAAACACCGGGGAGCTGTTTTTT. This gives the protein CASKGWANTGELFF. Variable domain in full (rest from reference TRBV19 and TRBJ2-2): DGGITQSPKYLFRKEGQNVTLSCEQNLNHDAMYWYRQDPGQGLRLIYYSQIVNDFQKGDIAEGYSVSREKKESFPLTVTSAQKNPTAFYLCASKGWANTGELFFGEGSRLTVL.